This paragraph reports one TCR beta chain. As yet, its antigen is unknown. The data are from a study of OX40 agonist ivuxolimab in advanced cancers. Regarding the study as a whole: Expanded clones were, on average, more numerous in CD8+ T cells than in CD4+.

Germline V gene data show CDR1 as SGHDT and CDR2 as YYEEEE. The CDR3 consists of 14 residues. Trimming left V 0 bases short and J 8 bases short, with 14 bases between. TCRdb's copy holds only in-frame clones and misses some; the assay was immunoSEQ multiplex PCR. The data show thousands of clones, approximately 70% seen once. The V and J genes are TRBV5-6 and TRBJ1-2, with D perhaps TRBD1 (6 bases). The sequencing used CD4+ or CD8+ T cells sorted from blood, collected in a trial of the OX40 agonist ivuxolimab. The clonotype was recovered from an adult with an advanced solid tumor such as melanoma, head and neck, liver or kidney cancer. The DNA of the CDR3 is TGTGCCAGCAGCTTGGTGTCAGGGGCTGGGGGCTACACCTTC. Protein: CASSLVSGAGGYTF.